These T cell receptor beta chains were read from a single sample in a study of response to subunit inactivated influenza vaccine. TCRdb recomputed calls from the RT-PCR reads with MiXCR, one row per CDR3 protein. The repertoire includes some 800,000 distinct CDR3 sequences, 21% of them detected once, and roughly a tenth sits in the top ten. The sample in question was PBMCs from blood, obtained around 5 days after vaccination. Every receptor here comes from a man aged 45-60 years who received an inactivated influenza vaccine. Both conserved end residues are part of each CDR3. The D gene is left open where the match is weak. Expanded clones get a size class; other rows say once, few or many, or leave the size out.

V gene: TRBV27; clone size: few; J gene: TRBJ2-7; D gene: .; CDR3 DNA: TGTGCCAGCAGTTTACGGCTGACCTACGAGCAGTACTTC; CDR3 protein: CASSLRLTYEQYF
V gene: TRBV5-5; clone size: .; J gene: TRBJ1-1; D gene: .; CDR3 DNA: TGTGCCAGCAGCTTGGCCCCTGGGACCACTGAAGCTTTCTTT; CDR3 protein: CASSLAPGTTEAFF
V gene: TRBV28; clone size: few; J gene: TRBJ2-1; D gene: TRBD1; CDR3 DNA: TGTGCCAGCAGTTTAGTGGGGGACAGCCCTTCCTCCTCCTACAATGAGCAGTTCTTC; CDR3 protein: CASSLVGDSPSSSYNEQFF
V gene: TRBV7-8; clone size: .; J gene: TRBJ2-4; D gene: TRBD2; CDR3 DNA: TGTGCCAGCAGCTTAGGGGGACTAGCGGGAGCAAACATTCAGTACTTC; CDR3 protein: CASSLGGLAGANIQYF
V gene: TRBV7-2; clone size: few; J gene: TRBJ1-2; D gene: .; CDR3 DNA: TGTGCCAGCAGCATGAAACAGGGAAATCGGTACTATGGCTACACCTTC; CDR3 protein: CASSMKQGNRYYGYTF
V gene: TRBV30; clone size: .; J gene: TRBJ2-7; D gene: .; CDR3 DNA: TGTGCCTGGAGTGCCGCAAACTACGAGCAGTACTTC; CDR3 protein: CAWSAANYEQYF
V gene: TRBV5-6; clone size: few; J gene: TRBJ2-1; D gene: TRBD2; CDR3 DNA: TGTGCCAGCAGCTTTTTCATCGGTGCGGGCCTAGCGGGAGTATCAAATGAGCAGTTCTTC; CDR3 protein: CASSFFIGAGLAGVSNEQFF
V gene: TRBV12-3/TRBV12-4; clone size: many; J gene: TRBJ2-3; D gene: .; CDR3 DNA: TGTGCCAGCAGTTTGTTCGGGGGCACAGATACGCAGTATTTT; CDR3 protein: CASSLFGGTDTQYF
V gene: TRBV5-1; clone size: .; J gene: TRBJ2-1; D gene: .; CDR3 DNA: TGCGCCAGCAGTTATTCAGGGAGGCCAGGAAGCTCCTACAATGAGCAGTTCTTC; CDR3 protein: CASSYSGRPGSSYNEQFF
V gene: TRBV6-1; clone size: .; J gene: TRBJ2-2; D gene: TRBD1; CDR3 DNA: TGTGCCAGCAGGCGACAGGGTTTGGACACCGGGGAGCTGTTTTTT; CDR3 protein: CASRRQGLDTGELFF
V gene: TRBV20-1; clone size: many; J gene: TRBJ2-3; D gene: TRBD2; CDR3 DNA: TGCAGTGCCCCCGCGGGACTAAGTGCAGATACGCAGTATTTT; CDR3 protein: CSAPAGLSADTQYF
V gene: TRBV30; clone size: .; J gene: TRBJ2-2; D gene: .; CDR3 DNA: TGTGCCTGGACTCTTGCGAACACCGGGGAGCTGTTTTTT; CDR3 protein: CAWTLANTGELFF
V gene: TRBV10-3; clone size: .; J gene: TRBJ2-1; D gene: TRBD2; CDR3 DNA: TGTGCCATCAGTGAAGCTCGACTAGCGGAGTACAATGAGCAGTTCTTC; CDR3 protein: CAISEARLAEYNEQFF
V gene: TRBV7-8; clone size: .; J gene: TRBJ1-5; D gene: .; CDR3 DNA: TGTGCCAGCAGCAGACAGTACCCCAATCAGCCCCAGCATTTT; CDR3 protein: CASSRQYPNQPQHF
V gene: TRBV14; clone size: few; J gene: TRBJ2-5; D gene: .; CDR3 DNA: TGTGCCAGCAGCCAAGTCGGTCGGAACCAAGAGACCCAGTACTTC; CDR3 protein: CASSQVGRNQETQYF
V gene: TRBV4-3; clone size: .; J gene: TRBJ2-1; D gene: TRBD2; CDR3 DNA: TGCGCCAGCAGCCGAACCGCCGGGGGGGTCACCTACAATGAGCAGTTCTTC; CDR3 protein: CASSRTAGGVTYNEQFF
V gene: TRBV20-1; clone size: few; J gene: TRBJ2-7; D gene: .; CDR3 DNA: TGCAGTGCTAGCGGGGAACTATACTACGAGCAGTACTTC; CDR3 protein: CSASGELYYEQYF